The 25 T cell receptor beta chains reported below all come from one sample, sequenced in a study of cytomegalovirus exposure and HLA in healthy donors. Both 60 Vbeta primers and 13 Jbeta primers went into the PCR. Sequencing used immunoSEQ multiplex PCR; TCRdb keeps in-frame clones, though not all of them. The table lists fewer than 100,000 clones, roughly 80% of them singletons. The sequencing sample was made of PBMCs. The receptors originated from a middle-aged man in good health and CMV-seropositive.

The J gene is TRBJ1-5, the V gene TRBV14; 9 positions agree with TRBD1. This CDR3 has 14 amino acids. Germline lookup yields CDR1 SGHDN and CDR2 FVKESK. After removal of 4 bases from V and 7 bases from J, the junction contained 5 bases not matched to a gene. The CDR3: CASSLGTGNQPQHF. The CDR3 DNA follows: TGTGCCAGCAGCCTCGGGACAGGGAACCAGCCCCAGCATTTT.

V is TRBV5-6 and J is TRBJ1-1; no definite D call. The CDR3 consists of 14 residues. Germline values: CDR1 SGHDT, CDR2 YYEEEE. The V and J ends lost 0 bases and 2 bases respectively, with 8 bases between them. CDR3 sequence reads: CASSLGHLNTEAFF. DNA for the CDR3: TGTGCCAGCAGCTTGGGGCACCTTAACACTGAAGCTTTCTTT.

The rearrangement links TRBV19 to TRBJ1-5, with TRBD1 matching 7 bases. V lost 3 bases to trimming and J lost 7 bases; unmatched junction nucleotides: 15. CDR1 is LNHDA and CDR2 is SQIVND in the germline V gene (reference sequence). This CDR3 spans 17 amino acids. CDR3 coding DNA: TGTGCCAGTAGTATTACAGCCCGGGACAGTGCGAACCAGCCCCAGCATTTT. Its protein is CASSITARDSANQPQHF.

This clone was found once. This rearrangement joins TRBV10-3 to TRBJ2-3; tentatively, D is TRBD1 (6 bases). This CDR3 is built from 15 residues. The V end was cut by 2 bases, the J end by 1 base, with 10 bases between. CDR1 is ENHRY and CDR2 is SYGVKD in the germline V gene. DNA for the CDR3: TGTGCCATCAGTGAGCCAGGGGTTGGCACAGATACGCAGTATTTT. Its protein product is CAISEPGVGTDTQYF.

V gene TRBV28 combines with J gene TRBJ1-5; 7 positions agree with TRBD1. Germline V gene lookup returns CDR1 MDHEN and CDR2 SYDVKM. The CDR3 has 15 residues. V lost 4 bases, J lost 0 bases, and 3 bases stayed unmatched. CDR3 nucleotide sequence: TGTGCCAGCAGTTGGGGACAGTCTAGCAATCAGCCCCAGCATTTT. This translates into CASSWGQSSNQPQHF.

The V call is TRBV7-6, the J call TRBJ2-3; D is unresolved. CDR1 is SGHVS and CDR2 is FNYEAQ in the germline V gene. With 5 bases removed from V and 6 bases from J, the gap between germline ends came to 15 bases. The CDR3 totals 14 residues. The DNA for the CDR3 is TGTGCCAGCAGCCAAAATCAGAAGTCCGATACGCAGTATTTT. The encoded protein is CASSQNQKSDTQYF.

The rearrangement links TRBV5-4 to TRBJ2-2; the match to TRBD2 covers 14 bases. Germline CDR1 is SGHNT and CDR2 is YYREEE (reference sequence). The CDR3 extends over 16 amino acids. The V segment lost 3 bases and the J segment 7 bases; nucleotides outside the gene matches: 5. CDR3 DNA: TGTGCCAGCAGCTCCGCGACTAGCGGGAGGGTCGGGGAGCTGTTTTTT. The encoded protein is CASSSATSGRVGELFF.

The chain couples TRBV5-1 to TRBJ2-1; no definite D call. CDR3 length: 15 residues. CDR1 is SGHRS and CDR2 is YFSETQ in the germline V gene. V shed 0 bases and J shed 0 bases, with 7 bases lying between them. DNA for the CDR3: TGCGCCAGCAGCTTGGGCTTTAGCTCCTACAATGAGCAGTTCTTC. Encoded protein: CASSLGFSSYNEQFF.

This clone has just a few counts. This sequence joins TRBV5-1 and TRBJ2-4; TRBD2 agrees at 9 bases. The CDR3 runs 14 residues. Germline CDR1 is SGHRS and CDR2 is YFSETQ. V trimming: 5 bases; J trimming: 5 bases; junction bases outside the gene matches: 5. The CDR3 DNA is TGCGCCAGCAGAAAGACTAGCGGTCAAAACATTCAGTACTTC. Translated: CASRKTSGQNIQYF. Complete variable domain (other parts from reference TRBV5-1 and TRBJ2-4): KAGVTQTPRYLIKTRGQQVTLSCSPISGHRSVSWYQQTPGQGLQFLFEYFSETQRNKGNFPGRFSGRQFSNSRSEMNVSTLELGDSALYLCASRKTSGQNIQYFGAGTRLSVL.

This chain connects TRBV7-9 to TRBJ2-1; TRBD1 might be the D (5 bases). Per the germline V gene, CDR1 is SEHNR and CDR2 is FQNEAQ (reference sequence). Between the trimmed V and J ends, which lost 6 bases and 8 bases, there was a span of 11 bases. This CDR3 contains 12 residues. CDR3 region: CASSRRGYEQFF. The CDR3 bases are TGTGCCAGCAGTCGTAGGGGCTATGAGCAGTTCTTC.

The chain combines TRBV5-8 with TRBJ1-2, with 11 bases fitting TRBD1. Germline lookup yields CDR1 SGHTS and CDR2 YDEGEE. After removal of 4 bases from V and 8 bases from J, the junction contained 10 bases not matched to a gene. The CDR3 has 15 amino acids. The CDR3 region is CASSPRDRGSRGYTF. The CDR3 DNA reads as TGTGCCAGCAGCCCCCGGGACAGGGGGTCCAGGGGCTACACCTTC.

CDR3 sequence: CASSGRQGISPLHF. The CDR3 DNA follows: TGTGCCAGCAGTGGACGACAGGGAATCTCACCCCTCCACTTT. The chain couples TRBV6-1 to TRBJ1-6, with TRBD1 matching 7 bases. V shed 4 bases and J 10 bases; nucleotides not matched to a gene: 7. There are 14 residues in the CDR3. CDR1 MNHNS and CDR2 SASEGT come from the germline V gene.

This chain joins TRBV2 and TRBJ2-2, with 7 positions matching TRBD1. The junction had 8 bases not matched to a gene; V was cut back by 5 bases and J by 2 bases. This CDR3 has 16 residues. CDR1 SNHLY and CDR2 FYNNEI come from the germline V gene. CDR3 residues: CASSRLGQVNTGELFF. As DNA, the CDR3 is TGTGCCAGCAGTCGATTAGGACAGGTTAACACCGGGGAGCTGTTTTTT.

The chain carries TRBV5-4 and TRBJ2-3; tentative D call: TRBD2 (6 bases). Germline values: CDR1 SGHNT, CDR2 YYREEE (reference sequence). The V end was cut by 0 bases, the J end by 1 base, with 18 bases between. The CDR3 is 18 amino acids. The chain's CDR3 is CASSLGRRGGAGTDTQYF. In nucleotides, the CDR3 is TGTGCCAGCAGCTTGGGACGACGCGGCGGGGCCGGCACAGATACGCAGTATTTT.

The chain couples TRBV12-5 to TRBJ2-3; 8 bases line up with TRBD2. The length of the CDR3 is 14 residues. Trimming cost V 7 bases and J 4 bases; bases outside gene matches: 7. Germline CDR1 is LGHNT and CDR2 is FRNRAP. The CDR3 here is CASASGGLADTQYF. Here the CDR3 DNA reads TGTGCTAGTGCCTCGGGGGGGCTTGCAGATACGCAGTATTTT.

In this sample, this clone turned up once. The genes are TRBV7-8 and TRBJ2-7, with D tentatively TRBD1 (6 bases). Germline CDR1 reads SGHVS; CDR2 reads FQNEAQ. Trimming cost V 7 bases and J 2 bases, with 12 bases left between them. The CDR3 contains 13 residues. The CDR3 bases are TGTGCCAGCAACACAAGACAGGCCTACGAGCAGTACTTC. Translation gives CASNTRQAYEQYF.

In its sample, this clone was seen once. The chain employs TRBV19 and TRBJ2-5; 10 bases fit TRBD1. The CDR3 sequence is 15 residues long. In germline, CDR1 is LNHDA, CDR2 SQIVND (reference sequence). The V and J ends lost 5 bases and 5 bases, in that order; junction bases with no gene match: 8. Written as DNA, the CDR3 is TGTGCCAGTAGTCTGAGACAGGGGGCGACTGAGACCCAGTACTTC. Translated: CASSLRQGATETQYF. The full variable domain, its missing parts supplied by reference TRBV19 and TRBJ2-5, is DGGITQSPKYLFRKEGQNVTLSCEQNLNHDAMYWYRQDPGQGLRLIYYSQIVNDFQKGDIAEGYSVSREKKESFPLTVTSAQKNPTAFYLCASSLRQGATETQYFGPGTRLLVL.

A few counts support this clone. The gene calls are TRBV28 and TRBJ2-5; 8 positions agree with TRBD2. CDR3 length equals 13 residues. V lost 3 bases to trimming and J lost 5 bases; unmatched junction nucleotides: 2. Per the germline V gene, CDR1 is MDHEN and CDR2 is SYDVKM. CDR3 sequence (DNA): TGTGCCAGCAGTTTTTCGGGAGGGGAGACCCAGTACTTC. It is translated as CASSFSGGETQYF.

The chain joins TRBV11-2 to TRBJ1-5, with D uncertain. Per the germline V gene, CDR1 is SGHAT and CDR2 is FQNNGV. Trimming pared 0 bases from V and 7 bases from J, leaving 10 bases between. The CDR3 covers 14 residues. The DNA for the CDR3 is TGTGCCAGCAGCTTAGACACATCCAAACAGCCCCAGCATTTT. Translation gives CASSLDTSKQPQHF. Variable domain in full (rest from reference TRBV11-2 and TRBJ1-5): EAGVAQSPRYKIIEKRQSVAFWCNPISGHATLYWYQQILGQGPKLLIQFQNNGVVDDSQLPKDRFSAERLKGVDSTLKIQPAKLEDSAVYLCASSLDTSKQPQHFGDGTRLSIL.

This chain connects TRBV6-5 to TRBJ2-2; D is undetermined. Trimming removed 5 bases at V and 6 bases at J, with 10 bases between. The CDR3 loop spans 13 amino acids. Per the germline V gene, CDR1 is MNHEY and CDR2 is SVGAGI. DNA for the CDR3: TGTGCCAGCAGTCCTTTATTAGCCGGGGAGCTGTTTTTT. Translating it yields CASSPLLAGELFF.

The chain combines TRBV7-9 with TRBJ2-7; D unclear. CDR3 length: 12 residues. V was pared by 5 bases and J by 0 bases, with 5 bases between. Germline V gene data show CDR1 as SEHNR and CDR2 as FQNEAQ (reference sequence). The CDR3, as DNA: TGTGCCAGCAGCCTGAGCTCCTACGAGCAGTACTTC. Translating gives CASSLSSYEQYF.

The chain combines TRBV6-1 with TRBJ1-4; no firm D call. This CDR3 has 12 residues. Germline V CDR1 and CDR2: MNHNS, SASEGT. Deletions cut 5 bases from V and 8 bases from J, with 9 bases between. The CDR3 is CASSPPREKLFF. CDR3 nucleotides: TGTGCCAGCAGTCCTCCTAGGGAAAAACTGTTTTTT.

The chain couples TRBV2 to TRBJ2-7; possibly TRBD2 for D (6 bases). The germline V gene encodes CDR1 SNHLY and CDR2 FYNNEI. The CDR3 is 14 residues long. The V end was cut by 7 bases, the J end by 0 bases, with 13 bases between. As DNA, the CDR3 is TGTGCCAGCAAACCCCAGGAGGGCTCCTACGAGCAGTACTTC. It translates to CASKPQEGSYEQYF.

The chain uses TRBV15 and TRBJ2-7; 7 bases align to TRBD1. This CDR3 is 15 amino acids long. With V trimmed by 1 base and J by 0 bases, 3 bases remained unmatched. CDR1 and CDR2 from the germline V gene are LNHNV and YYDKDF (reference sequence). This CDR3 reads CATSRAGQASYEQYF. CDR3 nucleotides: TGTGCCACCAGCAGAGCTGGACAGGCCTCCTACGAGCAGTACTTC.

The chain employs TRBV10-1 and TRBJ1-5, with D possibly being TRBD1 (6 bases). The CDR3 runs to 13 residues. CDR1 and CDR2 from the germline V gene are WNHNN and SYGVQD (reference sequence). V lost 3 bases, J lost 5 bases, and 8 bases lay in between. The CDR3 here is CASSEHRDQPQHF. The CDR3 DNA reads as TGCGCCAGCAGTGAACACAGGGATCAGCCCCAGCATTTT.